This T cell receptor (beta chain) was identified in a study of blood T cell repertoires in COVID-19. Looking at the study overall: PBMCs, B-cell-depleted T cells, or T cells were the source of the cDNA or gDNA that made up the material.

Under the authors' procedure: Estimation of nucleated cell counts was performed using reference gene primer amplification. This table comes from immunoSEQ multiplex PCR, and its TCRdb copy is limited to in-frame clones, with some not included. That table is the source of V, J and clone size, and D and trimming were worked out from the DNA. The sample includes approximately 110,000 clones, approximately 90% seen only once; the top ten take around 2%. V was pared by 5 bases and J by 7 bases, with 15 bases between. Germline-derived CDR1 and CDR2 are MNHEY and SMNVEV (reference sequence). The CDR3 contains 14 residues.

This receptor was identified in a man in his fifties with COVID-19, enrolled during active disease. Sample: peripheral blood. The rearrangement links TRBV27 to TRBJ1-5, with D perhaps matching TRBD1 (6 bases). The CDR3 DNA reads TGTGCCAGCAGTCTCGCAGGCAGGGGACAGCCCCAGCATTTT. Translated: CASSLAGRGQPQHF.